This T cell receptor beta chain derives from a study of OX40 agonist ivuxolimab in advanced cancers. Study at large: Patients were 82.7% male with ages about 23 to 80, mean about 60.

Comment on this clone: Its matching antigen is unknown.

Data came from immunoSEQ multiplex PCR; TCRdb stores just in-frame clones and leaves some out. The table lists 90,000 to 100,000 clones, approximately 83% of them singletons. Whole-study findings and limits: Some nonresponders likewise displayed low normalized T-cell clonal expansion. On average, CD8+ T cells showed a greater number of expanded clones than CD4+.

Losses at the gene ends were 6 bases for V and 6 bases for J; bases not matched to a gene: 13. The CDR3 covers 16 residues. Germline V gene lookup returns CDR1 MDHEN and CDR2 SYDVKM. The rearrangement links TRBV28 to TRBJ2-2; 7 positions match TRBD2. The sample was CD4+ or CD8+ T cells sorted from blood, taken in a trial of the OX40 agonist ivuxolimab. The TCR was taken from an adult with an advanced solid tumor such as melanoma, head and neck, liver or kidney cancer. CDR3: CASREGGGGRSGELFF. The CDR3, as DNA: TGTGCCAGCAGGGAGGGCGGGGGAGGTCGATCCGGGGAGCTGTTTTTT. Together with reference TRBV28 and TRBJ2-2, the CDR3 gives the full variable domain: DVKVTQSSRYLVKRTGEKVFLECVQDMDHENMFWYRQDPGLGLRLIYFSYDVKMKEKGDIPEGYSVSREKKERFSLILESASTNQTSMYLCASREGGGGRSGELFFGEGSRLTVL.